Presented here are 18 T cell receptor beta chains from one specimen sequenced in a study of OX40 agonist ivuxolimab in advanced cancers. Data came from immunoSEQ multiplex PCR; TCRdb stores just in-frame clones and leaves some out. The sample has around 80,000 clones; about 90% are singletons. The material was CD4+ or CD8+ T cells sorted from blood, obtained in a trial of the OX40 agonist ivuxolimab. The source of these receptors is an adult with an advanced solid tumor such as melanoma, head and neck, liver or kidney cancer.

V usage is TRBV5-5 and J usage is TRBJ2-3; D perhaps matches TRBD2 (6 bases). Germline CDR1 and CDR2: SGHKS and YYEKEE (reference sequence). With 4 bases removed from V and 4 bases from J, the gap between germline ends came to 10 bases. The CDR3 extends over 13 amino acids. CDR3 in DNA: TGTGCCAGCAGCGGAGGGTTCCCAGATACGCAGTATTTT. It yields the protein CASSGGFPDTQYF.

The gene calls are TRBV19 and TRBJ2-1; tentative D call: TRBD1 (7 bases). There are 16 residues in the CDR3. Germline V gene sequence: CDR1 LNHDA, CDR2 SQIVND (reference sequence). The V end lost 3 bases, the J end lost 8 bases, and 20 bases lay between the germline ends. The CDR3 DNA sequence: TGTGCCAGTAGTATTGGAGAGGAGGGGGCGAGCTATGAGCAGTTCTTC. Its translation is CASSIGEEGASYEQFF.

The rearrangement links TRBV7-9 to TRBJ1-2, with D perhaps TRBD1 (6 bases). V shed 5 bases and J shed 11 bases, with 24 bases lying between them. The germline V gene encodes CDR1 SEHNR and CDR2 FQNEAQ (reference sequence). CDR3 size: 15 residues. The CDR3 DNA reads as TGTGCCAGCAGCCCCACAGAGTGGGGGGCGGAGGCTTACACCTTC. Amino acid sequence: CASSPTEWGAEAYTF.

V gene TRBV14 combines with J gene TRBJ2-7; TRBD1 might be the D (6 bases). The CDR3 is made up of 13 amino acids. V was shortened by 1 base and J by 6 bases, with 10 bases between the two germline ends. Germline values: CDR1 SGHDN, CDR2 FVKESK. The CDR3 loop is CASSQGGRTEQYF. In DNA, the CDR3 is TGTGCCAGCAGCCAAGGGGGGCGGACCGAGCAGTACTTC.

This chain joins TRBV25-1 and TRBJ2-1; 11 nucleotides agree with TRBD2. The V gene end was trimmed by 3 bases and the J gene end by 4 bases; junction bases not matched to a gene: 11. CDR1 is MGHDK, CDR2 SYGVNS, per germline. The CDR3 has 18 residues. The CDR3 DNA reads TGTGCCAGCAGTGATCCGGGACTAGCGGAGAGATTTTACAATGAGCAGTTCTTC. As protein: CASSDPGLAERFYNEQFF.

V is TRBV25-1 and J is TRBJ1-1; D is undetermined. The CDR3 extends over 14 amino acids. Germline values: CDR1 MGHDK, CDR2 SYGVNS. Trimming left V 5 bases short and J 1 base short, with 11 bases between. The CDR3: CASSPTWWNTEAFF. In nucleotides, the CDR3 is TGTGCCAGCAGTCCGACTTGGTGGAACACTGAAGCTTTCTTT.

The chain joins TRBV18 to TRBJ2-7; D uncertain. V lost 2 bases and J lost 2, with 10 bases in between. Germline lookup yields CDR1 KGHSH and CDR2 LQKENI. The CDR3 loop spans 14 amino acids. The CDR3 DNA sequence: TGTGCCAGCTCACCAGAGGACGGGCCCTACGAGCAGTACTTC. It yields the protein CASSPEDGPYEQYF.

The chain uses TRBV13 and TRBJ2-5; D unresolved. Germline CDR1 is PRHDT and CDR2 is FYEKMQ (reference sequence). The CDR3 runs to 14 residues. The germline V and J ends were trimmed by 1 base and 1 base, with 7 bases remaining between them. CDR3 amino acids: CASSLERSQETQYF. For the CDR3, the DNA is TGTGCCAGCAGCTTAGAGCGCAGCCAAGAGACCCAGTACTTC. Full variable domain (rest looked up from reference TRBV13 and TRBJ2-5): AAGVIQSPRHLIKEKRETATLKCYPIPRHDTVYWYQQGPGQDPQFLISFYEKMQSDKGSIPDRFSAQQFSDYHSELNMSSLELGDSALYFCASSLERSQETQYFGPGTRLLVL.

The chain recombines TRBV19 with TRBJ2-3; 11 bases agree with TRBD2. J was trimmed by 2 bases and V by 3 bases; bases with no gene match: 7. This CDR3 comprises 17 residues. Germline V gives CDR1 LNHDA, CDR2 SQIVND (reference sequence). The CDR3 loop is CASSIIRLAGYTDTQYF. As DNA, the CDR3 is TGTGCCAGTAGTATCATCCGACTAGCGGGGTACACAGATACGCAGTATTTT.

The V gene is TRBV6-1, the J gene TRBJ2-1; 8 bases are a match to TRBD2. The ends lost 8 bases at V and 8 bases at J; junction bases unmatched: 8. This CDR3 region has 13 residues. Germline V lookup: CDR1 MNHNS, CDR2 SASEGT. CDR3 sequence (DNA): TGTGCCAGCCGTAGCGGGGCGGTCTATGAGCAGTTCTTC. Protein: CASRSGAVYEQFF.

For the CDR3, the DNA is TGTGCCAGCAGCCAAGTCTGGGGGGTACCTAACTATGGCTACACCTTC. Its translation: CASSQVWGVPNYGYTF. V gene TRBV27 combines with J gene TRBJ1-2; TRBD1 might be the D (5 bases). V gave up 6 bases and J gave up 0 bases, with 17 bases separating them. The CDR3 consists of 16 residues. The germline V gene has CDR1 MNHEY and CDR2 SMNVEV (reference sequence).

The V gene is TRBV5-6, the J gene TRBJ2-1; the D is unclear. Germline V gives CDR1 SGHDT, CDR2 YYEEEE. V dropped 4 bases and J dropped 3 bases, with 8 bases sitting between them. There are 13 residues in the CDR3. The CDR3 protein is CASSQAGYNEQFF. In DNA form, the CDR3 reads TGTGCCAGCAGCCAGGCAGGCTACAATGAGCAGTTCTTC. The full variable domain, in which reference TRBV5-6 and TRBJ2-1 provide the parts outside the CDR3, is DAGVTQSPTHLIKTRGQQVTLRCSPKSGHDTVSWYQQALGQGPQFIFQYYEEEERQRGNFPDRFSGHQFPNYSSELNVNALLLGDSALYLCASSQAGYNEQFFGPGTRLTVL.

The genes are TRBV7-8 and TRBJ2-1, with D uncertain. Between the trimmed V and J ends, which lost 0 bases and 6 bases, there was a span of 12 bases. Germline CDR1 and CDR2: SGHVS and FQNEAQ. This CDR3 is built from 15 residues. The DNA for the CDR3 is TGTGCCAGCAGCTTAGCGCCTTGGAGTAGCAATGAGCAGTTCTTC. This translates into CASSLAPWSSNEQFF.

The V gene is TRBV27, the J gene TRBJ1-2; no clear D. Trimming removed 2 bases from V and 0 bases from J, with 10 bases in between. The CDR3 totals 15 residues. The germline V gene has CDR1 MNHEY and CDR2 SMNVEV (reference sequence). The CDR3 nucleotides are TGTGCCAGCAGTTTAGGAGGCAGACCTAACTATGGCTACACCTTC. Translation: CASSLGGRPNYGYTF.

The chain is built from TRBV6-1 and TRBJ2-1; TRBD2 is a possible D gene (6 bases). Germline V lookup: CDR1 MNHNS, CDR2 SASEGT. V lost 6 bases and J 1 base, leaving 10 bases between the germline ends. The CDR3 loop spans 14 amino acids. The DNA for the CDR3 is TGTGCCAGCAGCTCGGAGGGGTCCTACAATGAGCAGTTCTTC. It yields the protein CASSSEGSYNEQFF.

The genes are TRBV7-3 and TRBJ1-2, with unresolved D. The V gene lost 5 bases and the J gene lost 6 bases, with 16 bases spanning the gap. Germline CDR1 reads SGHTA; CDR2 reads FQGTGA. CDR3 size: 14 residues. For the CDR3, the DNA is TGTGCCAGCAGCCTCATGGGCGGCGCTGATGGCTACACCTTC. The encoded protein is CASSLMGGADGYTF.

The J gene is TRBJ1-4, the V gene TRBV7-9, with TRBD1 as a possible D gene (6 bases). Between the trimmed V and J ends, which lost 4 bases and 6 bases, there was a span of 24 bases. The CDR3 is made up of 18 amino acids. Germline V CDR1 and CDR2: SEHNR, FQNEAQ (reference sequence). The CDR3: CASSSDFLGTRGDEKLFF. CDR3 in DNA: TGTGCCAGCAGCTCTGACTTCCTCGGGACACGCGGAGATGAAAAACTGTTTTTT.

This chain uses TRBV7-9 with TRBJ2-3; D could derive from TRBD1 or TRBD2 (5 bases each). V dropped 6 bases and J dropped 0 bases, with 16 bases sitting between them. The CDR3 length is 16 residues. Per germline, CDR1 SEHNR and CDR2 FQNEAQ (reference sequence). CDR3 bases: TGTGCCAGCAGTCCGACCGGGACGACTAGCACAGATACGCAGTATTTT. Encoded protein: CASSPTGTTSTDTQYF.